Sequencing of this T cell receptor (beta chain) was carried out in a study of T-cell reconstitution after alpha-beta-depleted transplantation in children. The study, taken as a whole, reports: Approximately two months post-transplant, alpha-beta T cells reportedly originated from several hundred expanded graft clones.

The TCRbeta library incorporated unique molecular identifiers. TCRdb passed the PCR reads through MiXCR, listing each CDR3 protein once. The top ten clones hold around 2.2% of a sample with approximately 490,000 distinct CDR3 sequences, roughly a tenth of them seen once. The table lists this clonotype with many counts. As yet, its antigen is unknown. The length of the CDR3 is 14 residues. V trimming: 1 base; J trimming: 7 bases; junction bases outside the gene matches: 3. In germline, CDR1 is SGHDT, CDR2 YYEEEE. The clonotype comes from a child aged 2-9 years with inherited bone marrow failure, due to receive a stem cell transplant. V and J are TRBV5-6 and TRBJ1-5; 9 bases align to TRBD1. The sample consisted of PBMCs, taken before TCRalphabeta/CD19-depleted stem cell transplant. The CDR3 coding sequence is TGTGCCAGCAGCTTGAACAGGGGGCAGCAGCCCCAGCATTTT. The encoded protein is CASSLNRGQQPQHF.